The 5 T cell receptor beta chains below were found in one sample sequenced in a study of regulatory T cells in long-lasting Graves disease. Time point reported: newly diagnosed GD, antithyroid drugs for less than 3 months. RNA isolated from PBMCs was used to make the TCR library. Arm-PCR of CDR3 regions with iRepertoire HTBI primers generated TCR beta libraries. TCRdb itself ran the multiplex PCR reads through MiXCR, one entry per CDR3 protein. The sample has about 460,000 distinct CDR3 sequences, roughly 15% seen once. The data were also submitted as part of a second study, on T cells in Graves' hyperthyroidism and ophthalmopathy.

The input for sequencing was peripheral blood mononuclear cells (PBMCs), taken at new diagnosis, from a patient treated with antithyroid drugs. All receptors derive from a woman aged 45-60 years with Graves disease.

This chain connects TRBV19 to TRBJ2-2, with a weak D call TRBD1 (5 bases). CDR1 is LNHDA and CDR2 is SQIVND in the germline V gene (reference sequence). V lost 10 bases, J lost 6 bases, and 18 bases lay in between. This CDR3 comprises 14 residues. The CDR3 reads CATHDQGFAGELFF. CDR3 DNA sequence: TGTGCCACCCACGACCAGGGATTCGCCGGGGAGCTGTTTTTT.

This clonotype was counted ten times or more. The chain uses TRBV6-2 or TRBV6-3 and TRBJ1-1, with 7 bases that match TRBD1. The CDR3 sequence is 13 residues long. After removal of 5 bases from V and 7 bases from J, the junction contained 7 bases not matched to a gene. Per germline, CDR1 MNHEY and CDR2 SVGEGT. DNA for the CDR3: TGTGCCAGCAGTCAAGGGACAGTTTATGAAGCTTTCTTT. It encodes CASSQGTVYEAFF.

This clonotype was seen only once. V gene TRBV28 combines with J gene TRBJ2-5, with 8 bases aligning to TRBD2. The DNA end is a closer match to TRBJ2-1, so the J assignment may be wrong. This CDR3 comprises 14 residues. Germline V lookup: CDR1 MDHEN, CDR2 SYDVKM. The CDR3 protein is CASSLAPGGGEQFF. The DNA of the CDR3 is TGTGCCAGCAGTTTAGCCCCGGGAGGGGGGGAGCAGTTCTTC.

This clonotype has a handful of counts. The J gene is TRBJ1-4, the V gene TRBV28; 8 bases fit TRBD1. The germline V gene encodes CDR1 MDHEN and CDR2 SYDVKM. The CDR3 has 15 amino acids. V shed 2 bases, J shed 7 bases, and the junction held 6 bases outside the gene matches. The CDR3 reads CASSLERDRIEKLFF. The CDR3 DNA reads as TGTGCCAGCAGTTTAGAAAGGGACAGGATTGAAAAACTGTTTTTT.

As concerns this clonotype: A read error may produce the germline difference seen at one junction end. The chain joins TRBV28 to TRBJ1-1; no reliable D call. The CDR3 has 14 amino acids. Germline lookup yields CDR1 MDHEN and CDR2 SYDVKM. The CDR3 loop is CASSYGGVNTEALF. The CDR3 bases are TGTGCCAGCAGTTATGGCGGGGTGAACACTGAAGCTCTCTTT. The full variable domain, its missing parts supplied by reference TRBV28 and TRBJ1-1, is DVKVTQSSRYLVKRTGEKVFLECVQDMDHENMFWYRQDPGLGLRLIYFSYDVKMKEKGDIPEGYSVSREKKERFSLILESASTNQTSMYLCASSYGGVNTEALFGQGTRLTVV.